This paragraph covers one TCR beta chain sequence. There are a few counts of this clone. It lacks a known antigen. No qualities accompany the bases; no much larger clone lies one base away. Receptor amplification or capture employed the immunoSEQ multiplex PCR assay. A mixture of 60 forward primers for TCR Vbeta segments and 13 reverse primers for TCR Jbeta segments was used in the multiplex PCR. The CDR3 region of rearranged TCR beta genes was amplified from genomic DNA by a multiplex PCR assay. The Illumina HiSeq System was used to sequence the amplified TCR beta libraries as 87-base-pair reads. In the authors' own workflow: In a later analysis, some 80 million unique TCR beta chains were counted across the 500 to 850 repertoires, and around 10 million of these chains were shared by at least two donors. To remove PCR and sequencing errors, raw reads were error-corrected and collapsed into unique sequences using a nearest-neighbor algorithm that merged closely related sequences. Alignment of CDR3 sequences to IMGT reference sequences was used to assign V, D and J gene segments. Each retained sequence needed at least a six-nucleotide match to both a V gene segment and a J gene segment. A rearrangement counted as productive if the CDR3 had no stop codons and remained in frame with V and J, and every other rearrangement counted as non-productive. Following IMGT convention, CDR3 was defined as the stretch from the second conserved V-encoded cysteine to the conserved J-encoded phenylalanine. Sequences without an unambiguous match to a single V gene segment were excluded from the earlier analysis of over 500 of the donors. An earlier analysis of several hundred of the donors classified V segments as functional when productive rearrangements were above 56.7% and as segregating when the standard deviation between donors was above 5%. A statistical classification framework was developed to diagnose cytomegalovirus status using the catalog of TCR beta chain sequences. V and J gene assignment, in a later analysis, came from comparing TCR nucleotide sequences with IMGT/GENE-DB human TR gene sequences. The TCRdist pipeline was used in a later analysis to assign CDR3 sequences and most-parsimonious VDJ recombination scenarios. A later analysis defined each TCR beta chain by its CDR3 amino acid sequence plus V-gene family, and excluded reads lacking a unique V-gene family. To address suspected cross-contamination and a sequencing artifact, a later analysis removed 592 highly shared, low-generation-probability nucleotide sequences. A later analysis calculated a clonal expansion index for each public chain from normalized within-repertoire ranks of inferred template counts. In a later analysis, generation probabilities were computed with a VDJ recombination model fitted to out-of-frame rearrangements, and the resulting probabilities were checked against IGoR. Hypergeometric tests were used in a later analysis to score TCR-TCR, TCR-HLA and TCR-CMV co-occurrence, with a repertoire-size bias correction applied to the TCR pairs. False discovery rates were estimated in a later analysis by permuting HLA or CMV assignments 20 times. In a later analysis, co-occurring TCRs were grouped with DBSCAN, and TCRdist sequence similarity was added when clustering was performed within HLA-allele-positive subsets. Repertoires with fewer than 30,000 or more than 120,000 public chains, plus five repertoires with anomalous nucleotide sharing, were excluded from co-occurrence clustering. TCRdb holds this immuneACCESS table with in-frame rearrangements only. Some clones are missing; in checked studies, unresolved V genes explain under half, and the rest has no known cause. V, J and clone size reflect that table, while D and trimming were determined from the DNA. This sample holds approximately 140,000 clones; about 86% were observed only once. The ten top clones hold more than 4% of the sample.

In total, 500 to 700 healthy bone marrow donors made up the cohort. At the time of sampling, all cohort members were nominally healthy, though unrecorded immune exposures were likely present. The donor was CMV seropositive and was included in the group of approximately 300 seropositive cohort members. A peripheral blood sample was provided by each donor, and peripheral blood mononuclear cells were used for TCR beta sequencing. The Qiagen DNeasy Blood Extraction Kit was used to extract genomic DNA from the blood cell samples. Via the germline V gene, CDR1 is MNHEY and CDR2 SVGAGI. From its cysteine to its phenylalanine, the CDR3 spans 15 amino acids. The sequence is cut down to CDR3 DNA, 45 bases in frame from base 1. The germline V and J ends show losses of 3 bases and 4 bases respectively, and no gene match explains 6 bases of the junction. This record belongs to a study of cytomegalovirus exposure and HLA in healthy donors (TCRdb year 2017). Describing the broader study: An earlier analysis of roughly 500 of the donors reported about 260 Gb of sequence data and 117 million unique TCR beta sequences obtained from around 180 million T cells. An early release that covered about 640 HLA-typed donors contained 300 to 350 gigabases of sequencing data and about 93 million unique TCR sequences. Among the roughly 410 genotyped donors, around 81% belonged to the genetic ancestry cluster associated with self-reported Caucasian donors. The study aimed to test whether cataloging public T cell receptors could reveal signatures of past pathogen exposure. The T cell repertoires of under 750 subjects were profiled by immunosequencing and related to cytomegalovirus serostatus. Besides the first cohort of approximately 710 subjects, a separate validation cohort made up of roughly 130 different subjects was used. To predict cytomegalovirus infection status, the study combined high-throughput TCR immunosequencing, statistical association of individual TCRs with disease status, and machine learning. In a later analysis, previously published TCR beta repertoires from more than 500 donors were re-analyzed and high-resolution HLA genotyping was added so that TCR occurrence patterns could be studied. Rather than using new phenotypic data, the later analysis identified candidate immune exposures from TCR beta sequences and from how often those sequences occurred across donors. An earlier analysis of 500 to 650 of the donors applied high-throughput TCR beta sequencing to assess whether each TCR beta V gene segment acted as functional or pseudogenic. Donor age, sex, ethnicity and CMV serostatus were collected together with the repertoire data. A later genetic analysis used genome-wide SNP genotypes for about three fifths of the roughly 700 donors, treating that subset as a discovery cohort. Every discovery cohort repertoire had been produced on one sequencing platform. Both class I and class II loci were covered by HLA typing, at four-digit resolution. Typing coverage differed by locus: A, B, C, DRB1 and DQB1 were typed in roughly 620-640 donors, DQA1 in about 510, DPA1 in around 600, and DPB1 in 400 to 490. A handful of DR-DQ haplotypes were handled as single units for association and clustering because linkage in the cohort was strong. Across about 370 genotyped donors of the cohort, an average of 235,054 unique TCR beta nucleotide sequences per donor were sequenced, and roughly a sixth of those sequences were non-productive.

Overall study outcomes, separate from this receptor: Linkage disequilibrium might explain the correlated functional status among segregating V segments, but an unknown experimental factor could not be excluded. In an earlier analysis of some 500 of the donors, most TCR beta V segments were observed in productive rearrangements about 87% or about 30% of the time, broadly matching IMGT annotations. According to the authors, the approach could potentially be generalized to other disease states and immunological phenotypes. When HLA alleles, especially DR and DQ, strongly co-occurred, attributing TCR associations to individual alleles was difficult. In a later analysis, HLA-associated TCR beta chains showed more clonal expansion and lower generation probabilities than non-associated chains that were equally common. Most CMV-associated TCR beta chains appeared to be HLA-restricted in a later analysis, and the HLA associations seemed to be driven largely by CMV exposure. Because counts were too low, 15 to 20 rarely observed V segments, including chromosome 9 orphons, were excluded from the earlier analysis of several hundred of the donors. In the study, 164 TCR beta chains were listed as associated with cytomegalovirus. In a later genetic analysis, a missense DCLRE1C variant was associated with V-gene and J-gene trimming of TCR beta chains, and the association was replicated in an independent cohort. Because some donors lacked HLA typing at each locus, the association tests relied only on the typed subset. In a later analysis, around 15,000 TCR beta sequences were associated with specific HLA alleles at a false discovery rate of 0.05. A further reported finding was that TCR beta sequences accurately predicted the HLA-A and HLA-B alleles for most subjects in the first cohort. A cluster of highly shared sequence variants was judged likely to be a technical artifact of the sequencing pipeline. Most TCR sequences were seen in very few donors, while some public TCRs were found in many individuals. In a later genetic analysis, fewer N-insertions in productive TCRs were reported among donors in an Asian-associated ancestry cluster than the roughly 640-donor mean. The classifier was reported to diagnose cytomegalovirus status with high specificity and sensitivity in both the original and validation cohorts. CMV serostatus was the only immune exposure information available for the cohort. In a later analysis, TCR association rates were found to vary across HLA loci, with the most associated TCRs seen for DRB1 alleles and the fewest for HLA-C alleles. A few of the identified cytomegalovirus-associated TCR beta chains were confirmed in vitro to be specific for cytomegalovirus antigens. In a later analysis, several top co-occurrence clusters were reported to appear linked to parvovirus B19, influenza, CMV and Epstein-Barr virus. The presence/absence analyses assumed that sequencing depth was roughly uniform across donors, and that assumption may not be true. The 87-base-pair reads could not distinguish some IMGT-functional V segments, including TRBV6-2 and TRBV6-3, so those segments were excluded. The cohort was sequenced for TCR beta chains only, and without alpha or paired-chain data the features that could be detected were limited.

The V and J genes are TRBV6-5 and TRBJ1-2, with TRBD1 identical over 9 junction bases. This TCR was sampled from a man aged 35 to 55 in good health and CMV-seropositive. Sequencing was carried out using PBMCs. The CDR3 amino acid sequence is: CASSYTGGSGYGYTF. The DNA reads as follows: TGTGCCAGCAGTTATACAGGGGGCTCAGGCTATGGCTACACCTTC.